A single TCR beta chain is shown here with its context. This sample is part of a study of blood T cell repertoires in COVID-19. About the study: Some COVID-19 samples were acute and others convalescent; all came from the United States, Italy and Spain.

Clones were sequenced by immunoSEQ multiplex PCR, and TCRdb holds only the in-frame ones, with some missing. This table holds 130,000 to 150,000 clones, approximately 84% found once. The CDR3 consists of 16 residues. Germline V gene sequence: CDR1 SEHNR, CDR2 FQNEAQ (reference sequence). Trimming removed 1 base from V and 4 bases from J, with 14 bases in between. This TCR derives from a man aged 35 to 55 with acute COVID-19. The genes are TRBV7-9 and TRBJ1-3; D gene uncertain. Material for sequencing was PBMCs or T cells enriched from blood (not recorded which). CDR3 nucleotides: TGTGCCAGCAGCTTAGGACACAGCTCTAAGGGAAACACCATATATTTT. Its protein is CASSLGHSSKGNTIYF.